The present T cell receptor beta chain was sequenced within a study of T cell repertoires in cytomegalovirus infection. The CDR3 consists of 14 residues. Germline V CDR1 and CDR2: SGHTA, FQGNSA. With 5 bases clipped from V and 7 bases from J, the junction kept 10 bases outside the gene matches. As for this clonotype: What it recognizes is unknown.

A single record per CDR3 protein comes from TCRdb applying MiXCR to the reads. The sample includes hundreds of thousands of distinct CDR3 sequences, about 33% of them seen just once. The chain has TRBV7-2 and TRBJ1-2; 7 nucleotides match TRBD1. The sequence derives from a human donor in good health (CMV status not recorded). Some clones in this sample may be carry-over from other donors' samples. Here the sequenced sample was cultured PBMCs, taken from culture after CMV antigen stimulation. Written as DNA, the CDR3 is TGTGCCAGCAGCATCCGACAGGGAGGGGGTGGCTACACCTTC. Protein product: CASSIRQGGGGYTF.